This record concerns one T cell receptor (beta chain) sequence. The sample comes from a study of shared clonotypes between healthy human individuals. The CDR3 consists of 15 residues. The V end lost 1 base, the J end lost 1 base, and 8 bases lay between the germline ends. Germline CDR1 and CDR2: SGHDN and FVKESK. Using immunoSEQ multiplex PCR, the repertoire was profiled, and TCRdb retains in-frame clones only, with some absent. The sample holds 2.5 million or so clones, approximately 90% seen once. The TCR comes from a young man in good health. The chain is built from TRBV14 and TRBJ1-5; D gene uncertain. The sequenced material came from naive CD4+ T cells sorted from blood. Specified subset: CD45RA+ positively selected. The CDR3 DNA reads as TGTGCCAGCAGCCAAGTGACCCACAGCAATCAGCCCCAGCATTTT. Its protein product is CASSQVTHSNQPQHF.